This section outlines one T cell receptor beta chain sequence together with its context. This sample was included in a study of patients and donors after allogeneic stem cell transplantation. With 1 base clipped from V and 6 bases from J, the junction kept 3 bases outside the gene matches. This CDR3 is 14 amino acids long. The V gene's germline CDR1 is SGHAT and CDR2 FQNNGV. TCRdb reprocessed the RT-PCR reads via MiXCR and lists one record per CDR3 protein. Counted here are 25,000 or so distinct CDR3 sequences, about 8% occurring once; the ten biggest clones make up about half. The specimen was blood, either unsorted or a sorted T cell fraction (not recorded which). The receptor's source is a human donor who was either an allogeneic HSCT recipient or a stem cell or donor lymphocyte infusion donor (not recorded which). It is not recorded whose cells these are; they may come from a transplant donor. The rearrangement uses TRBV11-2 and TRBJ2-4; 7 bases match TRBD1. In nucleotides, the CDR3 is TGTGCCAGCAGCTTAGCCGGGACAGTAAACATTCAGTACTTC. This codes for CASSLAGTVNIQYF.